This T cell receptor (beta chain) was profiled in a study of T cell responses to AZD1222 COVID-19 vaccine. Study in general: Pooled in the analysis were second doses at about 4 or about 12 weeks.

The CDR3 runs 14 residues. CDR1 is SQVTM and CDR2 is ANQGSEA in the germline V gene. Between the trimmed V and J ends, which lost 5 bases and 7 bases, there was a span of 18 bases. Method: immunoSEQ multiplex PCR; TCRdb's copy keeps in-frame clones and lacks some. The repertoire has some 130,000 clones, roughly 89% of them found once; the top ten carry just under 6.5%. The TCR was taken from an adult in good health. The sample consisted of peripheral blood, taken on day 0 of AZD1222 vaccination. The V and J genes are TRBV29-1 and TRBJ1-5; possibly TRBD1 for D (6 bases). CDR3 DNA: TGCAGCGTTCGTAGGACAGAGGCGGACCAGCCCCAGCATTTT. It encodes CSVRRTEADQPQHF.